Each of the 18 T cell receptor beta chains below was sequenced from the same sample in a study of blood T cell repertoires in COVID-19. Clones were sequenced by immunoSEQ multiplex PCR, and TCRdb holds only the in-frame ones, with some missing. This sample yields about 210,000 clones, of which under 95% are seen a single time; approximately 1.2% belongs to the top ten. Source material: peripheral blood. The receptors were sampled from a young man with acute or convalescent COVID-19.

The genes are TRBV7-8 and TRBJ2-3, with a weak D call TRBD1 (6 bases). V gave up 1 base and J gave up 4 bases, with 12 bases separating them. Germline values: CDR1 SGHVS, CDR2 FQNEAQ. CDR3 length: 15 amino acids. Here the CDR3 reads CASSLEGVAADTQYF. The DNA for the CDR3 is TGTGCCAGCAGCTTAGAGGGGGTGGCAGCAGATACGCAGTATTTT.

This chain uses TRBV5-1 with TRBJ1-1; no clear D gene. The CDR3 loop spans 12 amino acids. Germline V gives CDR1 SGHRS, CDR2 YFSETQ. V was pared by 2 bases and J by 5 bases, with 7 bases between. CDR3 amino acids: CASSFSSTEAFF. CDR3 DNA: TGCGCCAGCAGCTTTAGTAGTACTGAAGCTTTCTTT.

The chain is built from TRBV12-3 or TRBV12-4 and TRBJ1-1; 7 nucleotides line up with TRBD1. CDR3 size: 13 residues. Trimming removed 6 bases from V and 3 bases from J; junction bases left unmatched: 4. CDR3 DNA sequence: TGTGCCAGCAGCAAGGACAGGCACACTGAAGCTTTCTTT. The encoded protein is CASSKDRHTEAFF.

This clone was counted a single time. J is TRBJ2-1 and V is TRBV5-5, with 10 bases that match TRBD1. The trim removed 4 bases at V and 8 bases at J, leaving 9 bases unmatched. Per the germline V gene, CDR1 is SGHKS and CDR2 is YYEKEE (reference sequence). CDR3 length: 15 amino acids. The CDR3 is CASSPGQGRRDEQFF. The CDR3 DNA reads as TGTGCCAGCAGCCCGGGACAGGGGAGGAGGGATGAGCAGTTCTTC.

The chain has TRBV5-8 and TRBJ2-7; tentative D call: TRBD2 (6 bases). Per the germline V gene, CDR1 is SGHTS and CDR2 is YDEGEE. This CDR3 comprises 15 residues. Trimming took 1 base from V and 5 from J, leaving 16 bases between them. In DNA, the CDR3 is TGTGCCAGCAGCTTGTCTGGTCGGGGGAGGAACGAGCAGTACTTC. As protein: CASSLSGRGRNEQYF. Using reference TRBV5-8 and TRBJ2-7 for the parts outside the CDR3, the full variable domain is EAGVTQSPTHLIKTRGQQATLRCSPISGHTSVYWYQQALGLGLQFLLWYDEGEERNRGNFPPRFSGRQFPNYSSELNVNALELEDSALYLCASSLSGRGRNEQYFGPGTRLTVT.

The chain links TRBV18 to TRBJ1-5; D perhaps matches TRBD1 (5 bases). Germline V CDR1 and CDR2: KGHSH, LQKENI. Trimming took 3 bases from V and 9 from J, leaving 12 bases between them. This CDR3 has 13 residues. In DNA form, the CDR3 reads TGTGCCAGCTCACCGGGGCGAAATGCGCCCCAGCATTTT. Protein: CASSPGRNAPQHF.

The rearrangement links TRBV6-6 to TRBJ1-2; 7 bases map to TRBD1. CDR3 length: 13 residues. Per the germline V gene, CDR1 is MNHNY and CDR2 is SVGAGI (reference sequence). J was trimmed by 2 bases and V by 6 bases; bases with no gene match: 3. The CDR3 spells CASRPDRNYGYTF. The CDR3 DNA follows: TGTGCCAGCAGACCGGACAGGAACTATGGCTACACCTTC.

Regarding this clone: Other nucleotide sequences from this sample produce the same CDR3. DNA for the CDR3: TGTGCCAGCCGCCGACAGGGGGCCTACGAGCAGTACTTC. Its translation: CASRRQGAYEQYF. This chain links TRBV27 with TRBJ2-7, with 9 bases matching TRBD1. In germline, CDR1 is MNHEY, CDR2 SMNVEV (reference sequence). CDR3 length: 13 amino acids. The trim removed 8 bases at V and 2 bases at J, leaving 4 bases unmatched.

The count of this clone is one. The chain employs TRBV7-2 and TRBJ2-7; the match to TRBD1 covers 9 bases. J gave up 5 bases and V 0 bases, and 14 bases lay outside the gene matches. The germline V gene has CDR1 SGHTA and CDR2 FQGNSA. The CDR3 contains 18 residues. The CDR3 coding sequence is TGTGCCAGCAGCTTAGCCGTCGGCGGGTGGGGACAGGGTGACGAGCAGTACTTC. This codes for CASSLAVGGWGQGDEQYF.

The chain joins TRBV15 to TRBJ1-1; D possibly corresponds to TRBD1 (5 bases). V was trimmed by 1 base and J by 5 bases, leaving 17 bases between them. The CDR3 has 16 amino acids. Germline V gives CDR1 LNHNV, CDR2 YYDKDF (reference sequence). CDR3 residues: CATSRARGGRWTEAFF. The CDR3 bases are TGTGCCACCAGCAGAGCGCGGGGGGGTCGGTGGACTGAAGCTTTCTTT.

This rearrangement joins TRBV6-5 to TRBJ1-1; D is unclear. Trimming pared 7 bases from V and 0 bases from J, leaving 9 bases between. The CDR3 length is 13 residues. The germline CDR1 and CDR2 sequences are MNHEY and SVGAGI. CDR3 DNA sequence: TGTGCCAGCAATCGGGGATTGAACACTGAAGCTTTCTTT. It specifies CASNRGLNTEAFF.

V is TRBV28 and J is TRBJ2-5; D is possibly TRBD2 (5 bases). The V end lost 7 bases, the J end lost 7 bases, and 19 bases lay between the germline ends. The germline CDR1 and CDR2 sequences are MDHEN and SYDVKM. The CDR3 contains 14 residues. CDR3 amino acids: CASTGMDRVGTQYF. DNA for the CDR3: TGTGCCAGCACCGGGATGGATAGGGTTGGGACCCAGTACTTC.

The chain links TRBV29-1 to TRBJ2-3; 13 bases map to TRBD2. CDR1 is SQVTM, CDR2 ANQGSEA, per germline. The length of the CDR3 is 17 residues. With V trimmed by 7 bases and J by 6 bases, 16 bases remained unmatched. The CDR3 sequence: CSASGLAGRRSDDTQYF. In nucleotides, the CDR3 is TGCAGCGCATCGGGACTAGCGGGACGTCGTTCAGACGATACGCAGTATTTT.

The V gene is TRBV3-1 (or the pseudogene TRBV3-2), the J gene TRBJ1-2; D is unclear. Germline V gene lookup returns CDR1 LGHDT and CDR2 YNNKEL (reference sequence). The CDR3 extends over 12 amino acids. V lost 2 bases and J lost 5, with 6 bases in between. CDR3 DNA sequence: TGTGCCAGCAGCCAAACCAGATATGGCTACACCTTC. This gives the protein CASSQTRYGYTF.

The rearrangement joins TRBV21-1 to TRBJ2-2; the D segment call TRBD1 is taken from the table without a DNA check. TRBV21-1 is shown as a pseudogene. The CDR3 has 16 amino acids. The CDR3 loop is CASIRIRDREHGELFF. The CDR3 DNA is TGTGCCAGCATACGAATCCGGGACAGGGAGCACGGGGAGCTGTTTTTT.

This rearrangement joins TRBV5-5 to TRBJ1-5, with D unclear. The CDR3 spans 13 residues. Germline V lookup: CDR1 SGHKS, CDR2 YYEKEE (reference sequence). V shed 2 bases and J shed 1 base, with 4 bases lying between them. The CDR3 here is CASSFSSNQPQHF. For the CDR3, the DNA is TGTGCCAGCAGCTTTTCGAGCAATCAGCCCCAGCATTTT. Full variable domain (outside the CDR3, taken from reference TRBV5-5 and TRBJ1-5): DAGVTQSPTHLIKTRGQQVTLRCSPISGHKSVSWYQQVLGQGPQFIFQYYEKEERGRGNFPDRFSARQFPNYSSELNVNALLLGDSALYLCASSFSSNQPQHFGDGTRLSIL.

The chain joins TRBV21-1 to TRBJ1-6. TRBV21-1 has pseudogene status. This CDR3 spans 15 amino acids. The CDR3 nucleotides are TGTGCCAGCAGCAAAAGCGTAGAGCTTAATTCACCCCTCCACTTT. This codes for CASSKSVELNSPLHF.

This clone was detected only a few times. One end of the junction does not line up with germline, which may come from a read error. V gene TRBV2 combines with J gene TRBJ2-7, with 11 positions matching TRBD1. The CDR3 extends over 13 amino acids. CDR1 and CDR2 (germline): SNHLY, FYNNEI. CDR3 nucleotides: TGTGCCAGCTACATTCTTTCCGGGACAGGGGGGATTTTC. Translation: CASYILSGTGGIF.